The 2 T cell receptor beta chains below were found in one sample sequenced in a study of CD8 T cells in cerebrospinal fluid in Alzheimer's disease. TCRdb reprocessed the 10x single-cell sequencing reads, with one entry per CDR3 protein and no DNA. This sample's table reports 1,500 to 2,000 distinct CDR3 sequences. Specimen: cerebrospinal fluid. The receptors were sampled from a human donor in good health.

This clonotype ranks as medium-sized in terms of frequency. CDR3 amino acids: CATSLWDYGYTF. The chain links TRBV24-1 to TRBJ1-2. Germline V gene lookup returns CDR1 KGHDR and CDR2 SFDVKD. The CDR3 runs 12 residues.

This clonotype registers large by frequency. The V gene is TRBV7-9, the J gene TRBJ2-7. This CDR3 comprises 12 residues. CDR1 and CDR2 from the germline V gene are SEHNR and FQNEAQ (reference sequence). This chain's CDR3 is CASSLDAYEQYF.